The sequence of this TCR beta chain was determined in a study of human T cells and chemical hapten exposure. Overall study: Upper inner arm skin measuring about 2 cm by about 2 cm received 2% DPC for sensitization.

MiXCR, applied by TCRdb to the RACE reads, yields one record per CDR3 protein. In the table there are some 98,000 distinct CDR3 sequences, about 10% of which are singletons. Stated time point: pre-sensitization, week 0. The treatment: therapeutic diphenylcyclopropenone sensitization with weekly scalp DPC. This TCR was recovered from a woman aged 55-70 years with alopecia areata. Some clones in this sample may be carry-over from other donors' samples. Here the sequenced sample was whole blood, taken in connection with sensitization to the hapten diphenylcyclopropenone (DPC).

Written as DNA, the CDR3 is TGTGCCAGCAGCGAGGGGACAGGGGGCCTATTGAACACTGAAGCTTTCTTT. Translating gives CASSEGTGGLLNTEAFF. V and J are TRBV9 and TRBJ1-1; 12 nucleotides match TRBD1. The CDR3 consists of 17 residues. Germline CDR1 reads SGDLS; CDR2 reads YYNGEE. Trimming at V came to 3 bases and at J to 0 bases, leaving 6 bases not matched to a gene.